This T cell receptor (beta chain) was identified during a study of blood T cell repertoires in COVID-19. Study as a whole: From T cells, B-cell-depleted T cells, or PBMCs came the material, which was cDNA or gDNA.

TCRdb keeps only in-frame clones here, not all; method: immunoSEQ multiplex PCR. This table holds fewer than 25,000 clones, around 88% found once. Trimming left V 5 bases short and J 4 bases short, with 11 bases between. Germline V gives CDR1 LGHDT, CDR2 YNNKEL (reference sequence). CDR3 length: 13 residues. This clone was observed a few times. The gene calls are TRBV3-1 (or the pseudogene TRBV3-2) and TRBJ1-1, with D unresolved. The sequencing sample was made of peripheral blood. The source of this sequence is a human donor with acute or convalescent COVID-19. The donor label of this sample is uncertain. CDR3 sequence reads: CASSVTAFTEAFF. The CDR3 DNA sequence: TGTGCCAGCAGCGTCACAGCTTTCACTGAAGCTTTCTTT.